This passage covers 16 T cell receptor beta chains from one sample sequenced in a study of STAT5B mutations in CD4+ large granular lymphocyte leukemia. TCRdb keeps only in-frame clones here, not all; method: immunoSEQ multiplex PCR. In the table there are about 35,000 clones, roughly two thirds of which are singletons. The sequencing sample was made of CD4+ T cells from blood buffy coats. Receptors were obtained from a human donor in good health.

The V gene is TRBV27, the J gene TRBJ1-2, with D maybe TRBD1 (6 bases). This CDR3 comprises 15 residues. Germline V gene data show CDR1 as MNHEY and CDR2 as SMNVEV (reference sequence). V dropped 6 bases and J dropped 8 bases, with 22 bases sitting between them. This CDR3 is CASSRQAHLTYGYTF. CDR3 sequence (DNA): TGTGCCAGCAGCAGACAGGCCCACCTAACCTACGGCTACACCTTC.

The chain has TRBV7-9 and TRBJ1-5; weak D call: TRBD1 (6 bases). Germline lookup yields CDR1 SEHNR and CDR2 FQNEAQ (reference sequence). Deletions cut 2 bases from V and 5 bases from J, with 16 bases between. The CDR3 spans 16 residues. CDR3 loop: CASSLFGGQEDQPQHF. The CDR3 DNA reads TGTGCCAGCAGCTTATTTGGGGGCCAAGAGGATCAGCCCCAGCATTTT.

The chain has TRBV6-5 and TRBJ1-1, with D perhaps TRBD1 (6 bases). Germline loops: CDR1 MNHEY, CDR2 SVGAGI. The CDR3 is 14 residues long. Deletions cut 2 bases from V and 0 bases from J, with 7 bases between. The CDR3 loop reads CASSYDRMNTEAFF. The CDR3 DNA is TGTGCCAGCAGTTACGACAGGATGAACACTGAAGCTTTCTTT.

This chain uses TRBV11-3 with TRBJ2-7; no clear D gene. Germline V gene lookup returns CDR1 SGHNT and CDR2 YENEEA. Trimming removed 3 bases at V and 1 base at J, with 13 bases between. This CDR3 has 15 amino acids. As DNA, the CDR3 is TGTGCCAGCAGCTTCCTTACCGGGCCATCCTACGAGCAGTACTTC. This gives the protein CASSFLTGPSYEQYF.

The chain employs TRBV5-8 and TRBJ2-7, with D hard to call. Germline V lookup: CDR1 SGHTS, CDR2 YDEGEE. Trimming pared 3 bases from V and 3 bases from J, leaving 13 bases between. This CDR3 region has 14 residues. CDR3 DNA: TGTGCCAGCAGCTCCCCCTTCCTGGGCTACGAGCAGTACTTC. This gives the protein CASSSPFLGYEQYF.

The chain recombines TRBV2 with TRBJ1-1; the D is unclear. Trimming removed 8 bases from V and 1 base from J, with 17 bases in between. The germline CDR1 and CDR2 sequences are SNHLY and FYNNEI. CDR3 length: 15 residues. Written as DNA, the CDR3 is TGTGCCAGCGCCCGGCGGAACTACCAGAACACTGAAGCTTTCTTT. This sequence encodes CASARRNYQNTEAFF.

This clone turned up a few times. The CDR3 region is CAISDYSGAVSGNTIYF. DNA for the CDR3: TGTGCCATCAGTGATTACAGCGGAGCCGTCTCTGGAAACACCATATATTTT. The chain carries TRBV10-3 and TRBJ1-3; D is unclear. Trimming took 3 bases from V and 0 from J, leaving 15 bases between them. Germline-derived CDR1 and CDR2 are ENHRY and SYGVKD. This CDR3 region has 17 residues.

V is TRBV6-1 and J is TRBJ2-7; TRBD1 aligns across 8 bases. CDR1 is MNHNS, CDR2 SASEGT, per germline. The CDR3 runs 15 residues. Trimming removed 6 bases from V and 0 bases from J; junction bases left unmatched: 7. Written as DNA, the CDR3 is TGTGCCAGCAGCCGAGGGGACAGGTCCTCCTACGAGCAGTACTTC. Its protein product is CASSRGDRSSYEQYF.

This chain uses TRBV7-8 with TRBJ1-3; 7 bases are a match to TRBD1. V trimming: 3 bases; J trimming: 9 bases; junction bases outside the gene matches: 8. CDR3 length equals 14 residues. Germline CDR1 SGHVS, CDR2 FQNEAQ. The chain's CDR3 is CASSLGQTWSTIYF. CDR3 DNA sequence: TGTGCCAGCAGCTTGGGACAGACTTGGAGCACCATATATTTT.

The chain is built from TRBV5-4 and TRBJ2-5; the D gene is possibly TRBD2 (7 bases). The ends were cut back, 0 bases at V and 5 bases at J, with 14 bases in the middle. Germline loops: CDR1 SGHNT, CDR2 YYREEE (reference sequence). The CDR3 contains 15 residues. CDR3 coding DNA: TGTGCCAGCAGCTTGGAAGGGGGGGCTAGGGAGACCCAGTACTTC. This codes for CASSLEGGARETQYF.

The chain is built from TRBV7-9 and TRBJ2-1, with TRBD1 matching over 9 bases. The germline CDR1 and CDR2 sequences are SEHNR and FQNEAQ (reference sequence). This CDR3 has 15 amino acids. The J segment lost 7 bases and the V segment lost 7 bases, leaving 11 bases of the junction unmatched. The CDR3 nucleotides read TGTGCCAGCAACCCCGGGACAGGGAAGCTGAATGAGCAGTTCTTC. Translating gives CASNPGTGKLNEQFF.

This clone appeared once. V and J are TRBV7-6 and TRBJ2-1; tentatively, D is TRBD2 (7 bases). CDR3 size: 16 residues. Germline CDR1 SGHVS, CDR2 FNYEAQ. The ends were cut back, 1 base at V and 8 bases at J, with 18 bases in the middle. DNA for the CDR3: TGTGCCAGCAGCTTAGGAGGGGGAGGGCGTATGGATGAGCAGTTCTTC. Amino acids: CASSLGGGGRMDEQFF.

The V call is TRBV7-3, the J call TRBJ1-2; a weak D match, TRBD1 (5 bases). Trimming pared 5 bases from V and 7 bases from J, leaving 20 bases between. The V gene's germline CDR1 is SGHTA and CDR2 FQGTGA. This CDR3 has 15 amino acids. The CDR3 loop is CASSQGTRFMAGYTF. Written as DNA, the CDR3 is TGTGCCAGCAGCCAGGGAACCCGCTTTATGGCTGGCTACACCTTC.

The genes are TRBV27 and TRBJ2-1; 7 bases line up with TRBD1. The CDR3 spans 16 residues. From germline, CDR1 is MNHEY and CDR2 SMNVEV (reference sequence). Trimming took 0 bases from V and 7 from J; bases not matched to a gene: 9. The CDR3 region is CASSLSSGYRGNEQFF. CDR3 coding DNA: TGTGCCAGCAGTTTATCGTCCGGGTACAGGGGAAATGAGCAGTTCTTC.

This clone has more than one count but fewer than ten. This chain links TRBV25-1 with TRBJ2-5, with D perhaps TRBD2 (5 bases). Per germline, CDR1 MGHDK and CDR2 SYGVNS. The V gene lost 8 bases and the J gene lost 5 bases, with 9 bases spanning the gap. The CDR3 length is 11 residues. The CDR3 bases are TGTGCCAGCGGAAGAGGGGAGACCCAGTACTTC. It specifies CASGRGETQYF. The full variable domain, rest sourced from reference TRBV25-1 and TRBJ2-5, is EADIYQTPRYLVIGTGKKITLECSQTMGHDKMYWYQQDPGMELHLIHYSYGVNSTEKGDLSSESTVSRIRTEHFPLTLESARPSHTSQYLCASGRGETQYFGPGTRLLVL.

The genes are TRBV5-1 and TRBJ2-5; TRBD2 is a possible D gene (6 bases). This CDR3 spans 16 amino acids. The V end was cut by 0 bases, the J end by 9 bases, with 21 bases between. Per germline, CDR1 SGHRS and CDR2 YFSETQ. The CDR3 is CASSLGGDPAESSQYF. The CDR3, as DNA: TGCGCCAGCAGCTTGGGGGGGGACCCCGCCGAGTCGTCCCAGTACTTC.